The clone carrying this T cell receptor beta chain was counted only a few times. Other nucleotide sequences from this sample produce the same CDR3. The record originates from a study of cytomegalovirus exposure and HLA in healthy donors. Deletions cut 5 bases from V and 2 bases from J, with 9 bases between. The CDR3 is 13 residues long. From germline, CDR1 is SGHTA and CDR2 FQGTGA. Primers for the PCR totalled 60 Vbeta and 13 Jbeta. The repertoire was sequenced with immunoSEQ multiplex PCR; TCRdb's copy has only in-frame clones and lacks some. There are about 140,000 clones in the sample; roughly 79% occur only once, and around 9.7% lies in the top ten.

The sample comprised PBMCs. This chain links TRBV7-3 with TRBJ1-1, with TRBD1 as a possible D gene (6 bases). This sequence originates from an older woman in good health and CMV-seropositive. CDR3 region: CASSPQGNTEAFF. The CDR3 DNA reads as TGTGCCAGCAGCCCACAGGGAAACACTGAAGCTTTCTTT.